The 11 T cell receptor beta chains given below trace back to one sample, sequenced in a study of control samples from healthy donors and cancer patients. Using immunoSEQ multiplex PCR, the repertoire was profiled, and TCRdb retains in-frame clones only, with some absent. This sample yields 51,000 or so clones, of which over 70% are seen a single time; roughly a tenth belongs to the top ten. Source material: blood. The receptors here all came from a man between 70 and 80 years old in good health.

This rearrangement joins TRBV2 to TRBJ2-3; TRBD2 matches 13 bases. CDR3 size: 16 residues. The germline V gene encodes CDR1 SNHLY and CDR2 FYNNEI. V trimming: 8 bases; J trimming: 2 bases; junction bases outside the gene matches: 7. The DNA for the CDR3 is TGTGCCAGCGCCACTAGCGGGGGGGTGTACACAGATACGCAGTATTTT. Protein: CASATSGGVYTDTQYF.

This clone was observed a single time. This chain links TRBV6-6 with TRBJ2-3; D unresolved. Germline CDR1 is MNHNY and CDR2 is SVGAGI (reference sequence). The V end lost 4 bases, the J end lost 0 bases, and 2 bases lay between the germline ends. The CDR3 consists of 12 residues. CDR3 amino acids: CASSSSTDTQYF. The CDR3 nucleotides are TGTGCCAGCAGTTCGAGCACAGATACGCAGTATTTT.

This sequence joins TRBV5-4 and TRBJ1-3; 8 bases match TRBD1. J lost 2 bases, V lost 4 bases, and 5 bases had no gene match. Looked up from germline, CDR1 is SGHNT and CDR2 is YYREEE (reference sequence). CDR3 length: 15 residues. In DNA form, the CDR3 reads TGTGCCAGCAGCACACAGACAGGGGCTGGAAACACCATATATTTT. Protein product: CASSTQTGAGNTIYF. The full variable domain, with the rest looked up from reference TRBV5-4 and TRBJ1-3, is ETGVTQSPTHLIKTRGQQVTLRCSSQSGHNTVSWYQQALGQGPQFIFQYYREEENGRGNFPPRFSGLQFPNYSSELNVNALELDDSALYLCASSTQTGAGNTIYFGEGSWLTVV.

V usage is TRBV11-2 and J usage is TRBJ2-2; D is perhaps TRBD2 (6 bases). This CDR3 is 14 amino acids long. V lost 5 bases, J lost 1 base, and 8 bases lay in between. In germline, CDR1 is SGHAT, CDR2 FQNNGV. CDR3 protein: CASSPGVNTGELFF. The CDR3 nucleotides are TGTGCCAGCAGCCCGGGGGTGAACACCGGGGAGCTGTTTTTT.

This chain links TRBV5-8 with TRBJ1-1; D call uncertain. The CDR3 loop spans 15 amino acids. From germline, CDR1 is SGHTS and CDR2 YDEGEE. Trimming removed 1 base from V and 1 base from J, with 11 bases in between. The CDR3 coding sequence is TGTGCCAGCAGCTTGTATGCTTCGAGGAACACTGAAGCTTTCTTT. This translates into CASSLYASRNTEAFF. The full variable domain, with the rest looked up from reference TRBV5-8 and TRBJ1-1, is EAGVTQSPTHLIKTRGQQATLRCSPISGHTSVYWYQQALGLGLQFLLWYDEGEERNRGNFPPRFSGRQFPNYSSELNVNALELEDSALYLCASSLYASRNTEAFFGQGTRLTVV.

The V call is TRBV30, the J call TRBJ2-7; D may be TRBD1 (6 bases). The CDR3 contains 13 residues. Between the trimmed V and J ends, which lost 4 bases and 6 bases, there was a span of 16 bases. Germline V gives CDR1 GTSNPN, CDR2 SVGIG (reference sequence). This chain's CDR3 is CAWKLQGTPEQYF. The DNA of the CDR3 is TGTGCCTGGAAGTTACAGGGTACGCCCGAGCAGTACTTC.

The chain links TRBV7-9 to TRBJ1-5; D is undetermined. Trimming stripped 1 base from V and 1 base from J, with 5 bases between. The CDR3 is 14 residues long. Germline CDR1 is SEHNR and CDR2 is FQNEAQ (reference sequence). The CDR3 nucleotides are TGTGCCAGCAGCTTAGAGACGAGCAATCAGCCCCAGCATTTT. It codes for CASSLETSNQPQHF.

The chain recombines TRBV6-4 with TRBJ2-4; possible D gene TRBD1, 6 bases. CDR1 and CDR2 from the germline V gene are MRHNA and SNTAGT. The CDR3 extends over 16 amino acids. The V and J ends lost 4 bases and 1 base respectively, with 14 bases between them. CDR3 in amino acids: CASSGGPYLAKNIQYF. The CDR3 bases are TGTGCCAGCAGTGGGGGGCCATACTTGGCCAAAAACATTCAGTACTTC.

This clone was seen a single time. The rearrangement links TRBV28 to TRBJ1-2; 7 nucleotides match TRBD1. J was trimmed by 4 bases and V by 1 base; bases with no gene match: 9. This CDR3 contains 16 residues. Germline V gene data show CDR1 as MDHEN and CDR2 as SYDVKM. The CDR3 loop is CASSLSGQYVFYGYTF. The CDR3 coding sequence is TGTGCCAGCAGTTTATCGGGACAGTATGTTTTCTATGGCTACACCTTC.

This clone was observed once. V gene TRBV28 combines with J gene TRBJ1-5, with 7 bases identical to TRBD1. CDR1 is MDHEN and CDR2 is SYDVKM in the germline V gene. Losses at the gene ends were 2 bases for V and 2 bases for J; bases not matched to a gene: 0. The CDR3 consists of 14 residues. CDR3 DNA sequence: TGTGCCAGCAGTTTAGGGACAGGCAATCAGCCCCAGCATTTT. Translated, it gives CASSLGTGNQPQHF.

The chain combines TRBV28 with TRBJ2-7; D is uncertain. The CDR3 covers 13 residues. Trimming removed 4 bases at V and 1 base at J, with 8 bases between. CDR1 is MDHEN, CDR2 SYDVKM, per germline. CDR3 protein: CASSSDRSYEQYF. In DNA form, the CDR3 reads TGTGCCAGCAGTTCGGACCGGTCCTACGAGCAGTACTTC.